This T cell receptor (beta chain) came from a study of response to subunit inactivated influenza vaccine. About this clonotype: Its antigen is not identified.

Study-wide results and limits: It was suggested by the authors that few new T cells are recruited by each seasonal influenza vaccination.

The CDR3 runs to 12 residues. V lost 6 bases to trimming and J lost 4 bases, with 12 bases between them. Germline V CDR1 and CDR2: DFQATT, SNEGSKA (reference sequence). TCRdb independently ran MiXCR on the RT-PCR reads; one entry per CDR3 protein. The top ten clones hold around 10% of a sample with around 650,000 distinct CDR3 sequences, 15% to 19% of them seen once. The genes are TRBV20-1 and TRBJ1-1; TRBD1 might be the D (5 bases). Sequenced here: PBMCs from blood, sampled 11 to 12 days after vaccination. The sequence was obtained from a man over 45 who received an inactivated influenza vaccine. DNA of the CDR3: TGCAGTGCCCCCCGGGGGGGCACTGAAGCTTTCTTT. This codes for CSAPRGGTEAFF.